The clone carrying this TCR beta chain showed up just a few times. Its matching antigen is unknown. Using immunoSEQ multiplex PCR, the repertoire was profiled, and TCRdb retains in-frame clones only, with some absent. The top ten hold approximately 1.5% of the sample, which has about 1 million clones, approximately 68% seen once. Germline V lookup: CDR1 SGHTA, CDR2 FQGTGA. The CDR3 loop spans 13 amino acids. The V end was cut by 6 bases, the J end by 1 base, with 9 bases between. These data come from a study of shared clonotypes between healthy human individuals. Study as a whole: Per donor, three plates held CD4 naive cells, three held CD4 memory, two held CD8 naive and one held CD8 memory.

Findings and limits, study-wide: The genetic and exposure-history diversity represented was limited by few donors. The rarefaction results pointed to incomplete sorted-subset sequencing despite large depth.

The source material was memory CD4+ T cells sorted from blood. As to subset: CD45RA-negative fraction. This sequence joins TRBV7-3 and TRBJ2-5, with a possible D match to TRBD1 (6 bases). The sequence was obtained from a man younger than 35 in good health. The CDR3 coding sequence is TGTGCCAGCAGGGACAGCAGCCAAGAGACCCAGTACTTC. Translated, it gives CASRDSSQETQYF.